A single sample is the source of the 12 T cell receptor beta chains below, sequenced in a study of human T cells and chemical hapten exposure. The time point here: patch test 2, 6 weeks after DPC sensitization. Treatment: therapeutic diphenylcyclopropenone sensitization with weekly scalp DPC. TCRdb re-analysed the RACE reads in MiXCR, keeping a single row per CDR3 protein. The sample holds a few hundred thousand distinct CDR3 sequences, about 6% seen once. This specimen consisted of whole blood, obtained in connection with sensitization to the hapten diphenylcyclopropenone (DPC). These receptor sequences come from a woman aged 18-35 years with alopecia areata. Some clones in this sample may be carry-over from other donors' samples.

The sample holds a few counts of this clonotype. V is TRBV28 and J is TRBJ1-2; a weak D match, TRBD1 (6 bases). The germline gives CDR1 MDHEN, CDR2 SYDVKM. Trimming removed 5 bases from V and 4 bases from J, with 11 bases in between. The CDR3 totals 13 residues. The CDR3 here is CASSIMDSYGYTF. The CDR3 DNA reads as TGTGCCAGCAGTATCATGGACAGCTATGGCTACACCTTC.

This clonotype was detected many times. This chain joins TRBV9 and TRBJ1-2; 9 bases align to TRBD1. In germline, CDR1 is SGDLS, CDR2 YYNGEE. The CDR3 is 14 residues long. The V gene end was trimmed by 4 bases and the J gene end by 5 bases; junction bases not matched to a gene: 6. CDR3 coding DNA: TGTGCCAGCAGCTCTAGGGACAGGGTTTATGGCTACACCTTC. Encoded protein: CASSSRDRVYGYTF. The variable domain in full, completed from reference TRBV9 and TRBJ1-2, reads DSGVTQTPKHLITATGQRVTLRCSPRSGDLSVYWYQQSLDQGLQFLIQYYNGEERAKGNILERFSAQQFPDLHSELNLSSLELGDSALYFCASSSRDRVYGYTFGSGTRLTVV.

The rearrangement joins TRBV14 to TRBJ1-6; 8 positions agree with TRBD1. The CDR3 totals 15 residues. Trimming removed 3 bases from V and 9 bases from J; junction bases left unmatched: 7. Germline-derived CDR1 and CDR2 are SGHDN and FVKESK. CDR3 residues: CASSQGTGGSSPLHF. CDR3 sequence (DNA): TGTGCCAGCAGCCAGGGAACAGGGGGAAGTTCACCCCTCCACTTT.

This clonotype was counted a few times. The chain couples TRBV27 to TRBJ2-3; 8 nucleotides match TRBD1. Looked up from germline, CDR1 is MNHEY and CDR2 is SMNVEV (reference sequence). V was clipped by 5 bases and J by 3 bases; unmatched bases: 4. There are 14 residues in the CDR3. In DNA form, the CDR3 reads TGTGCCAGCAGTATCAGACAGGGGACAGATACGCAGTATTTT. Translated: CASSIRQGTDTQYF.

The rearrangement joins TRBV5-1 to TRBJ2-5, with a possible D match to TRBD2 (10 bases). The CDR3 consists of 22 residues. CDR1 is SGHRS and CDR2 is YFSETQ in the germline V gene. V was trimmed by 4 bases and J by 1 base, leaving 35 bases between them. The CDR3, as DNA: TGCGCCAGCAGCCGAACGATTGGATCCGGGACAGGGACTAGCGTGACCCAAGAGACCCAGTACTTC. Protein: CASSRTIGSGTGTSVTQETQYF. The full variable domain, completed using reference TRBV5-1 and TRBJ2-5, is KAGVTQTPRYLIKTRGQQVTLSCSPISGHRSVSWYQQTPGQGLQFLFEYFSETQRNKGNFPGRFSGRQFSNSRSEMNVSTLELGDSALYLCASSRTIGSGTGTSVTQETQYFGPGTRLLVL.

This clonotype showed up just a few times. V is TRBV7-8 and J is TRBJ1-3; TRBD1 agrees at 7 bases. The CDR3 consists of 12 residues. Trimming cost V 8 bases and J 7 bases; bases outside gene matches: 5. The germline V gene has CDR1 SGHVS and CDR2 FQNEAQ. The CDR3 region has the DNA TGTGCCAGCGGACAGGCGCTTAACACCATATATTTT. Encoded protein: CASGQALNTIYF.

This clonotype appeared a few times. The V call is TRBV20-1, the J call TRBJ2-1, with D tentatively TRBD1 (5 bases). The CDR3 is 18 amino acids. In germline, CDR1 is DFQATT, CDR2 SNEGSKA (reference sequence). V lost 6 bases to trimming and J lost 5 bases, with 29 bases between them. DNA of the CDR3: TGCAGTGCCACCTCCCAGGAGACAGTGAGGAAGTATGACAATGAGCAGTTCTTC. Encoded protein: CSATSQETVRKYDNEQFF.

This clonotype was counted between two and nine times. The CDR3 DNA is TGTGCCGCGGGGCAGCCTCTACTACGTTCTATGGGTGGCTACACCTTC. The encoded protein is CAAGQPLLRSMGGYTF. V gene TRBV19 combines with J gene TRBJ1-2; a possible D gene is TRBD1 (5 bases). Looked up from germline, CDR1 is LNHDA and CDR2 is SQIVND (reference sequence). This CDR3 has 16 amino acids. With 11 bases removed from V and 7 bases from J, the gap between germline ends came to 29 bases.

This clonotype came up many times. The chain uses TRBV6-6 and TRBJ1-6; possible D gene TRBD1, 6 bases. Trimming left V 7 bases short and J 5 bases short, with 12 bases between. CDR1 is MNHNY, CDR2 SVGAGI, per germline (reference sequence). This CDR3 comprises 14 residues. CDR3 DNA: TGTGCCAGCACTAACAGGGTCAATAATTCACCCCTCCACTTT. Its translation: CASTNRVNNSPLHF.

V and J are TRBV12-3 or TRBV12-4 and TRBJ1-2, with D possibly matching TRBD1 (6 bases). The CDR3 sequence is 12 residues long. V was clipped by 6 bases and J by 4 bases, with 9 bases between them. The CDR3 DNA sequence: TGTGCCAGCAGAGGGACACGCTATGGCTACACCTTC. Translated, it gives CASRGTRYGYTF.

The chain links TRBV10-3 to TRBJ1-3; D remains ambiguous. Trimming left V 4 bases short and J 0 bases short, with 10 bases between. Germline V gives CDR1 ENHRY, CDR2 SYGVKD. The CDR3 sequence is 15 residues long. The DNA of the CDR3 is TGTGCCATCAGTGCGGCCTTCTCCTCTGGAAACACCATATATTTT. Translated, it gives CAISAAFSSGNTIYF.

This clonotype was counted only a few times. V and J are TRBV5-6 and TRBJ1-1, with D maybe TRBD1 (6 bases). The CDR3 runs to 15 residues. Trimming left V 4 bases short and J 5 bases short, with 18 bases between. Germline V gene data show CDR1 as SGHDT and CDR2 as YYEEEE. The CDR3 region has the DNA TGTGCCAGCAGCACGGCTTGGGGGGCCCGGACTGAAGCTTTCTTT. Its protein is CASSTAWGARTEAFF.